This T cell receptor beta chain originates from a study of cytomegalovirus exposure and HLA in healthy donors. PCR primers comprised 60 Vbeta and 13 Jbeta primers. Here immunoSEQ multiplex PCR was the method, and the copy in TCRdb shows in-frame clones only, minus some. Seen here are 150,000 to 200,000 clones, roughly 74% observed once, and the top ten hold about 1.7%. The sequence was collected from a woman under 40 in good health and CMV-seronegative. Sequencing was done on a sample of PBMCs.

The DNA of the CDR3 is TGTGCCAGCAGGCCGGGACAGGGATCTGGCTACACCTTC. Translated, it gives CASRPGQGSGYTF. The chain recombines TRBV27 with TRBJ1-2; TRBD1 matches at 9 bases. Trimming cost V 6 bases and J 7 bases; bases outside gene matches: 6. CDR1 is MNHEY and CDR2 is SMNVEV in the germline V gene (reference sequence). This CDR3 has 13 amino acids.